This T cell receptor beta chain originates from a study of blood T cell repertoires in COVID-19 (TCRdb year 2020). Regarding the research as a whole: Samples covering the acute and convalescent phases of COVID-19 were provided by collaborators in the United States, Italy and Spain. The material from the prospective study consisted of cDNA or gDNA derived from T cells, B-cell-depleted T cells, or PBMCs. Subjects who had been exposed to COVID-19, were actively infected with it, or had recovered from it provided the deeply sampled blood TCRbeta repertoires that made up the dataset. A freely available public database, intended as a resource for researchers studying the immune response to SARS-CoV-2, is where the repertoires were released. Samples were obtained from the ongoing ImmuneRACE study (first 160 participants) and from about 1,300 subjects provided by 6 global collaborators. The sample metadata nearly always contained a de-identified subject ID, COVID-19 status, age in years and sex. Where available, HLA class I and class II types were obtained from metadata supplied by the sample provider rather than from assay-based typing. What the authors observed across the whole study: The quantity of clinical and demographic metadata differed by source and by participant and was supplied without curation.

Whole blood was collected in K2EDTA tubes by collaborating institutions according to the institutions' own protocols. For TCRbeta analysis, collaborators shipped samples as frozen whole blood, isolated PBMCs, or DNA extracted from either of those sample types. To note about this clone: Its antigen specificity is not known. No base quality values were provided; no much bigger clone lies one nucleotide off.

TCRbeta CDR3 regions were amplified from genomic DNA by means of the immunoSEQ Assay, a bias-controlled multiplex PCR. On the study's bioinformatics: Within the assay, amplification of reference gene primers was used to estimate how many nucleated cells each sample contained. To quantify the absolute abundance of each unique TCRbeta CDR3 rearrangement, sequence reads were collapsed and filtered. For each sample, productive Simpson clonality was calculated as the square root of Simpson's diversity index over productive rearrangements. TCRdb took this table from immuneACCESS and kept in-frame rearrangements with V and J called. Such tables lack part of the clones; where checked against another copy, unresolved V genes explain under half of the gap, and the rest is unexplained. The V and J calls and clone size come from that table; D and trimming were worked out from the DNA. This sample is represented by 150,000 to 200,000 clones; around 83% of them were singletons. The ten largest clones take up roughly 7% of the sample.

At the junction V is shortened by 3 bases and J by 6 bases, with 9 bases in between. The germline V gene provides CDR1 MRHNA and CDR2 SNTAGT. Including the terminal cysteine and phenylalanine, the CDR3 comprises 14 residues. Of the read, only the CDR3 DNA is kept; its 42 bases are in frame from base 1. Sample: peripheral blood. Here the chain combines TRBV6-4 and TRBJ1-6; D gene: possibly TRBD1, on 5 matching bases. The sequence was collected from a woman older than 75 in a cohort sampled during active or convalescent COVID-19. The nucleotide sequence is TGTGCCAGCAGTGATGGGGGGACTAATTCACCCCTCCACTTT. This is translated as CASSDGGTNSPLHF.